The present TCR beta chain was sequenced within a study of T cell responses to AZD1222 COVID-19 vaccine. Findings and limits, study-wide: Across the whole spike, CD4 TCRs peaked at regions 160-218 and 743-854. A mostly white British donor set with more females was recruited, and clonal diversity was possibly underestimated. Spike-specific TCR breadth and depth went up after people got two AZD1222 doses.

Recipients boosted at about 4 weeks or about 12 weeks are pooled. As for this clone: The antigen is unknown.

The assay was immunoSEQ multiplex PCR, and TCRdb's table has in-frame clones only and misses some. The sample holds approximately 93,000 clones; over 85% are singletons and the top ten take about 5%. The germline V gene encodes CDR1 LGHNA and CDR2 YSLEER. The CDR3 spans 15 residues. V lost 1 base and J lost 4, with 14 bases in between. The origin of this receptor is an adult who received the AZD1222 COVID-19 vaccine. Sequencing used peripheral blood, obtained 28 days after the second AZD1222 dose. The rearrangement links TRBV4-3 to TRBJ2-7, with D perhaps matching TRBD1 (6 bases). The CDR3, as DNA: TGCGCCAGCAGCCAAGGAACAGGTAGGGGGTACGAGCAGTACTTC. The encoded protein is CASSQGTGRGYEQYF.